A single T cell receptor (beta chain) is shown here with its context. With 6 bases removed from V and 3 bases from J, the gap between germline ends came to 12 bases. CDR3 length equals 13 residues. This sample was taken from a study of blood T cell repertoires in COVID-19. Study-wide context: Acute and convalescent COVID-19 specimens originated in the United States, Italy and Spain. Sample material is recorded as cDNA or gDNA derived from T cells, B-cell-depleted T cells, or PBMCs.

Original handling: For nucleated cells, counts were estimated from reference gene primer amplification. Produced via immunoSEQ multiplex PCR; TCRdb's table is partial and in-frame only. V, J and clone size were drawn from that table, and D and trimming were deduced from the DNA. The sample shows about 100,000 clones, almost 95% of them seen only once. The chain carries TRBV12-3 or TRBV12-4 and TRBJ2-7, with D tentatively TRBD1 (6 bases). Source material: peripheral blood. The clonotype originates from a man aged 45 to 65 with active COVID-19. CDR3 amino acids: CASSPTGNYEQYF. CDR3 nucleotide sequence: TGTGCCAGCAGCCCAACAGGGAACTACGAGCAGTACTTC.